A selection of T cell receptor beta chains follows, all from one sample in a study of Graves' ophthalmopathy and Graves' hyperthyroidism. One entry per CDR3 protein results from TCRdb running MiXCR on the multiplex PCR reads. The sample comprises about 1.2 million distinct CDR3 sequences, 36% of which are singletons, and around 10% rests with the top ten. The sequencing input was peripheral blood or thyroid tissue (not recorded which). All receptors come from an adult man with Graves' hyperthyroidism. The CDR3 runs from the conserved cysteine through the conserved F or W. Fields, in order: clone size, J gene, D gene, V gene, CDR3 DNA, CDR3 protein. D genes are given only for firm matches. The size entry is marked missing in some rows and otherwise reads once, few, many or a size class.

abundance: many; j_gene: TRBJ2-5; d_gene: -; v_gene: TRBV20-1; CDR3nt: TGCAGTGCTAGGGCCGCGGGACAGATAGAGACCCAGTACTTC; CDR3aa: CSARAAGQIETQYF
abundance: many; j_gene: TRBJ1-5; d_gene: TRBD1; v_gene: TRBV6-5; CDR3nt: TGTGCCAGTCAGGGGGAAGGTGGCAATCAGCCCCAGCATTTT; CDR3aa: CASQGEGGNQPQHF
abundance: -; j_gene: TRBJ1-5; d_gene: TRBD1; v_gene: TRBV25-1; CDR3nt: TGTGCCAGCAGTGAAGGACAGGGTGAGAATCAGCCCCAGCATTTT; CDR3aa: CASSEGQGENQPQHF
abundance: once; j_gene: TRBJ2-5; d_gene: -; v_gene: TRBV7-3; CDR3nt: TGTGCCAGCAGCTTCTCGGAAGGGCCTAAACAAGAGACCCAGTACTTC; CDR3aa: CASSFSEGPKQETQYF
abundance: few; j_gene: TRBJ2-7; d_gene: TRBD2; v_gene: TRBV6-2/TRBV6-3; CDR3nt: TGTGCCACCGCGAAAGGTAGCGGGGTGTCCTACGAGCAGTACTTC; CDR3aa: CATAKGSGVSYEQYF
abundance: -; j_gene: TRBJ1-4; d_gene: TRBD1; v_gene: TRBV5-5; CDR3nt: TGTGCCAGCAGCTTGGGAGACAGGGTCTTTGAAAAACTGTTTTTT; CDR3aa: CASSLGDRVFEKLFF
abundance: many; j_gene: TRBJ2-6; d_gene: TRBD1; v_gene: TRBV5-6; CDR3nt: TGTGCCAGCAGCGGACAGGAGTCTGGGGCCAACGTCCTGACTTTC; CDR3aa: CASSGQESGANVLTF
abundance: few; j_gene: TRBJ2-2; d_gene: TRBD2; v_gene: TRBV10-2; CDR3nt: TGCGCCAGCAGCCTACAACTTAGCGGGAGGGCTCACACCGGGGAGCTGTTTTTT; CDR3aa: CASSLQLSGRAHTGELFF
abundance: -; j_gene: TRBJ2-7; d_gene: -; v_gene: TRBV5-8; CDR3nt: TGTGCCAGCAGCCCCGCAGCGTGGGACGGATCCTACGAGCAGTACTTC; CDR3aa: CASSPAAWDGSYEQYF
abundance: -; j_gene: TRBJ2-5; d_gene: -; v_gene: TRBV25-1; CDR3nt: TGTGCCAGCAGTGAATCTAGGGGGGCCGAGGGTCAAGAGACCCAGTACTTC; CDR3aa: CASSESRGAEGQETQYF